This is a list of T cell receptor beta chains from one sample in a study of low-dose radiotherapy and immunotherapy resistance in tumors. One entry per CDR3 protein results from TCRdb running MiXCR on the reads. The table shows around 99,000 distinct CDR3 sequences, with around 9.2% occurring only once. Sequencing was performed on PBMCs, taken before treatment. The receptors derive from a male donor with prostate cancer. CDR3s leave out the opening cysteine and the closing phenylalanine or tryptophan. Not every row has a clone size; where given, it reads once, few, many or a size class.

j_call clone_size v_call cdr3_aa
TRBJ1-1 many TRBV4-3 ASSQDTYTEAF
TRBJ1-1 many TRBV19 ASRLGRNTEAF
TRBJ1-2 - TRBV5-3 ASSIGRARNYGYT
TRBJ2-3 many TRBV7-8 ASSPEGLAGGRQY
TRBJ2-6 many TRBV2 ASTISGANVLT
TRBJ2-1 many TRBV12-3/TRBV12-4 ASSRGVAGSYNEQF
TRBJ1-2 many TRBV5-1 ASSATEFVGYT
TRBJ1-1 many TRBV5-1 ASSLAGQGAEAF
TRBJ2-2 many TRBV19 ASSGRDTGELF
TRBJ2-2 many TRBV7-2 ASSQTSGRGAISGELF
TRBJ2-5 many TRBV28 ASSTGGIQETQY
TRBJ2-1 few TRBV3-1 ASSQGLAGISYNEQF
TRBJ2-2 many TRBV29-1 SVEDQTLSTGELF
TRBJ1-2 many TRBV9 ASSPEGVGDGYT
TRBJ2-2 few TRBV20-1 SASRVTSSGWAVGELF
TRBJ1-1 many TRBV5-4 ASSQDPRSNTEAF
TRBJ2-7 many TRBV6-5 ASSYSAGGTSYEQY
TRBJ2-1 many TRBV9 ASSPGLADYNEQF
TRBJ2-2 many TRBV10-3 AISLAEGTGELF
TRBJ2-7 few TRBV5-4 ASSLEGRNYEQY
TRBJ2-7 many TRBV12-3/TRBV12-4 ASSSWGQGDYEQY
TRBJ2-5 many TRBV6-2/TRBV6-3 ASSYSGRTSTETQY
TRBJ2-1 many TRBV10-3 AISVSGNEQF
TRBJ2-2 many TRBV7-3 ASSSYPGLAGGPSGELF
TRBJ2-2 many TRBV18 ASSPLALASGNTGELF
TRBJ1-1 many TRBV18 ASSRPGQQVNTEAF
TRBJ1-4 many TRBV6-6 ASNLISGTLEKLF
TRBJ2-2 - TRBV13 ASSDGTSPRTRELF
TRBJ2-1 many TRBV20-1 SASRQGVDEQF
TRBJ2-4 many TRBV9 ASSVVVVSGTGMIKNIQY
TRBJ2-5 many TRBV3-1 ASSVAGYQETQY
TRBJ1-5 many TRBV19 ASSILGQPQH
TRBJ2-7 many TRBV24-1 ATSSTGRKQY
TRBJ2-7 many TRBV4-2 ASSQDTRGGLAGGEQY
TRBJ2-3 many TRBV13 ASMTKGTDTQY
TRBJ2-3 many TRBV29-1 SVPRQTGTSGRTTFADTQY
TRBJ2-1 many TRBV7-2 ASSFGQGGHNEQF
TRBJ2-1 many TRBV5-1 ASSLGSTSGVNEQF
TRBJ2-1 many TRBV20-1 SAPPYNEQF
TRBJ2-7 many TRBV4-2 ASSQDRSYEQY
TRBJ1-2 many TRBV9 ASSASGQANYGYT
TRBJ1-5 few TRBV2 ASTRQAGNQPQH
TRBJ2-4 many TRBV6-2/TRBV6-3 ASSSPTVGAKNIQY
TRBJ2-1 many TRBV20-1 SARGGGTGWENEQF
TRBJ1-1 many TRBV5-1 ASSLDLMREAF